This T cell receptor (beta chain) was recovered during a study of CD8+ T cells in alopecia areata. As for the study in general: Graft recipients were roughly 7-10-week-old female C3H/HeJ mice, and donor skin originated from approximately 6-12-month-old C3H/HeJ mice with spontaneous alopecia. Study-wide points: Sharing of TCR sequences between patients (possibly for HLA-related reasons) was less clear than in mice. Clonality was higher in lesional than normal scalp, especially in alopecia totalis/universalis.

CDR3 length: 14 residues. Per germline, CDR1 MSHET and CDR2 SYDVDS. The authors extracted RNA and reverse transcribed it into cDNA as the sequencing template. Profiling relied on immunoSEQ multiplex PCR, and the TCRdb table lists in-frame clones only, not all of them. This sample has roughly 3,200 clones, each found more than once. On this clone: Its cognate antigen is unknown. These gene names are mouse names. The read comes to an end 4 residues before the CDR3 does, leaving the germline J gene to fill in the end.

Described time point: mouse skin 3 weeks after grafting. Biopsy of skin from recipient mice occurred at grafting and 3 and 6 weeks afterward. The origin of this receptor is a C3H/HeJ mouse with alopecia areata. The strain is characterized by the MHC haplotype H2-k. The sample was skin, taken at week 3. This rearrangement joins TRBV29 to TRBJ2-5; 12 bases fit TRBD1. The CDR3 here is CASSGTGGRDTQYF. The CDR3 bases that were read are TGTGCTAGCAGTGGGACAGGGGGCAGAGAC.